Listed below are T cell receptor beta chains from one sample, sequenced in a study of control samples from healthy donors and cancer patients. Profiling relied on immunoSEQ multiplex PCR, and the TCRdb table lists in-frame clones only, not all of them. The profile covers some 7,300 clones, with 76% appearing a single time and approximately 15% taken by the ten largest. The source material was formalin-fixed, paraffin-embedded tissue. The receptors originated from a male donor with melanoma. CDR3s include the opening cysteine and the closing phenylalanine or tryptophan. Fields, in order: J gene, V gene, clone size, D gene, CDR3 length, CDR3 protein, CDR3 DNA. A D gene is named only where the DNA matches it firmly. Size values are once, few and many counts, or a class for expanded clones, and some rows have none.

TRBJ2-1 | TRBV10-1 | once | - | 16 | CASSEEYLPPYNEQFF | TGCGCCAGCAGTGAGGAATACCTACCCCCCTACAATGAGCAGTTCTTC
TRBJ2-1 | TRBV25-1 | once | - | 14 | CASRKNGGYNEQFF | TGTGCCAGCAGGAAGAACGGGGGCTACAATGAGCAGTTCTTC
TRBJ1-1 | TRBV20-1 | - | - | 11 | CSARAQHEAFF | TGCAGTGCTAGAGCGCAGCATGAAGCTTTCTTT
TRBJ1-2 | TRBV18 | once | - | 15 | CASSPPSQVVNSYTF | TGTGCCAGCTCACCACCATCCCAGGTCGTAAATAGCTACACCTTC
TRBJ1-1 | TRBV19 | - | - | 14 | CASSIGDLPTEAFF | TGTGCCAGTAGTATAGGCGACTTACCCACTGAAGCTTTCTTT
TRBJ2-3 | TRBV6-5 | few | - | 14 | CASRSGASTDTQYF | TGTGCCAGCAGGAGCGGAGCTAGCACAGATACGCAGTATTTT
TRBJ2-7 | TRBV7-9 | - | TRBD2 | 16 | CASSSTRGGTELEQYF | TGTGCCAGCAGCTCCACCCGCGGGGGGACGGAATTGGAGCAATACTTC
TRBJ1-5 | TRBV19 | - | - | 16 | CASSRGRRNSNQPQHF | TGTGCCAGTAGTCGGGGGCGCCGGAATAGCAATCAGCCCCAGCATTTT
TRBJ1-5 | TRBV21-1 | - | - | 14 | CASSITGGALPQHF | TGTGCCAGCAGCATTACAGGGGGAGCACTGCCCCAGCATTTT
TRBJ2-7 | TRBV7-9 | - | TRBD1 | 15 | CASSLRTGGWYEQYF | TGTGCCAGCAGCTTAAGGACAGGGGGCTGGTACGAGCAGTACTTC
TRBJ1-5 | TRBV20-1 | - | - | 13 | CSASGTDNQPQHF | TGCAGTGCAAGTGGGACGGATAATCAGCCCCAGCATTTT
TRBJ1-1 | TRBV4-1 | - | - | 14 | CASSQDGFDIEAFF | TGCGCCAGCAGCCAAGATGGGTTCGACATTGAAGCTTTCTTT
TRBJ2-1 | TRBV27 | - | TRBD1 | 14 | CASSFGTGINEQFF | TGTGCCAGCAGTTTCGGGACAGGGATTAATGAGCAGTTCTTC
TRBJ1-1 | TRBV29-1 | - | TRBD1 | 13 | CSDHRGRGPEAFF | TGCAGCGATCACAGGGGGCGCGGCCCTGAAGCTTTCTTT
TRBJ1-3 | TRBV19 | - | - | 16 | CASSIPQGHSGNTIYF | TGTGCCAGTAGTATCCCGCAGGGGCACTCTGGAAACACCATATATTTT
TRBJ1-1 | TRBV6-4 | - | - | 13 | CASSTEEATEAFF | TGTGCCAGCAGTACGGAAGAAGCCACTGAAGCTTTCTTT
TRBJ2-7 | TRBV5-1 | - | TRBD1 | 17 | CASSLDVQGATPYEQYF | TGCGCCAGCAGCTTGGATGTACAGGGGGCCACCCCTTACGAGCAGTACTTC
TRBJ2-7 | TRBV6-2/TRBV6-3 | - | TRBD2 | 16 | CASSARTSGGTYEQYF | TGTGCCAGCAGCGCGAGGACTAGCGGGGGAACCTACGAGCAGTACTTC
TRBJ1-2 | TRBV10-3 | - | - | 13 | CAISERQNYGYTF | TGTGCCATCAGTGAGCGGCAGAACTATGGCTACACCTTC
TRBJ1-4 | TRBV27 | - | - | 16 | CASSLGRRGVGEKLFF | TGTGCCAGCAGTTTAGGGCGGCGAGGCGTTGGTGAAAAACTGTTTTTT
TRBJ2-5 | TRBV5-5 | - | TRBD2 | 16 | CASSLASSGGQETQYF | TGTGCCAGCAGCTTGGCGTCTAGCGGGGGCCAAGAGACCCAGTACTTC
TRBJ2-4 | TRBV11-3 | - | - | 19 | CASSSDRETATLAKNIQYF | TGTGCCAGCAGCTCAGATAGAGAGACCGCAACTCTAGCCAAAAACATTCAGTACTTC
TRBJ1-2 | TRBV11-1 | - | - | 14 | CASSPTGLTLGYTF | TGTGCCAGCAGCCCTACCGGGCTAACGCTCGGCTACACCTTC
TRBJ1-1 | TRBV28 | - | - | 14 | CASISLGGITEAFF | TGTGCCAGCATCTCCCTCGGCGGGATCACTGAAGCTTTCTTT
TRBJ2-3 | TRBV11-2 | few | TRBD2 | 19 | CASSLVGAGELGSTDTQYF | TGTGCCAGCAGCTTAGTCGGGGCGGGGGAACTAGGGAGCACAGATACGCAGTATTTT
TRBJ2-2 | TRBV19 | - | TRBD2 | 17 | CASSPLSRGGSTGELFF | TGTGCCAGTAGTCCCCTCTCGCGGGGGGGCAGCACCGGGGAGCTGTTTTTT
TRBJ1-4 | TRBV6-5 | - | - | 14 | CASSTSSTNEKLFF | TGTGCCAGCAGTACCAGCTCAACTAATGAAAAACTGTTTTTT
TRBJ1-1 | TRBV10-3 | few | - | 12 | CAAGRRSTEAFF | TGTGCCGCGGGGCGTCGGAGCACTGAAGCTTTCTTT
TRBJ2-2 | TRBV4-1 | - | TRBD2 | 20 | CASSPLLGGLAGAPTGELFF | TGCGCCAGCAGCCCCCTGTTGGGGGGTCTAGCGGGGGCCCCCACCGGGGAGCTGTTTTTT
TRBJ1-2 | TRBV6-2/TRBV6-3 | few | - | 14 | CASSYSGRAYGYTF | TGTGCCAGCAGTTACTCCGGCAGGGCCTATGGCTACACCTTC
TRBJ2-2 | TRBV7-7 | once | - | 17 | CASSPGGVGYNTGELFF | TGTGCCAGCAGCCCTGGCGGTGTAGGGTATAACACCGGGGAGCTGTTTTTT
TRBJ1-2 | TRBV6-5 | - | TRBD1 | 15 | CASSPPGTVNYGYTF | TGTGCCAGCAGTCCCCCCGGGACAGTGAACTATGGCTACACCTTC
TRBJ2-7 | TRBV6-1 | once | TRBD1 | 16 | CASSEAPVGTGGKQYF | TGTGCCAGCAGTGAAGCTCCCGTAGGGACAGGGGGTAAGCAGTACTTC
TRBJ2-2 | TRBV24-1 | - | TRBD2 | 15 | CATSQRGGNTGELFF | TGTGCCACCAGTCAGCGGGGGGGGAACACCGGGGAGCTGTTTTTT
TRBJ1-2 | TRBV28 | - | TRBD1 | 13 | CASSNRDSYGYTF | TGTGCCAGCAGCAATCGGGACAGCTATGGCTACACCTTC
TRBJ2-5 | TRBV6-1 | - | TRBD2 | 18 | CASSEARPGLAGQETQYF | TGTGCCAGCAGTGAAGCGCGCCCGGGACTAGCGGGACAAGAGACCCAGTACTTC
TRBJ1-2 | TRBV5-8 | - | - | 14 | CASSLYGNNYGYTF | TGTGCCAGCAGCCTCTACGGGAATAACTATGGCTACACCTTC
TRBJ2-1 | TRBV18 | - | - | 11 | CASSLGPEQFF | TGTGCCAGCTCACTGGGTCCGGAGCAGTTCTTC
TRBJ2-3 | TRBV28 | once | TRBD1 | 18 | CASSPHYLGQGNTDTQYF | TGTGCCAGCAGTCCGCACTACCTGGGACAGGGGAACACAGATACGCAGTATTTT
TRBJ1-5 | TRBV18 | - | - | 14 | CASSLQGWSQPQHF | TGTGCCAGCTCACTCCAGGGATGGAGTCAGCCCCAGCATTTT
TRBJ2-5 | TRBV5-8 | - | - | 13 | CASSLVAEETQYF | TGTGCCAGCAGCTTGGTAGCGGAAGAGACCCAGTACTTC
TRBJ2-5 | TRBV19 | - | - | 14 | CASSVGRRQETQYF | TGTGCCAGTAGTGTTGGAAGACGGCAAGAGACCCAGTACTTC
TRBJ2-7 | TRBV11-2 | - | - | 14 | CASSLDGFSYEQYF | TGTGCCAGCAGCTTAGACGGATTCTCCTACGAGCAGTACTTC
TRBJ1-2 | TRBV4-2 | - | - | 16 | CASNDRNPRSRYGYTF | TGTGCCAGCAACGACCGGAACCCGAGAAGCCGCTATGGCTACACCTTC
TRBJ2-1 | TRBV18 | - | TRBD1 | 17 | CASSPPLRDREWNEQFF | TGTGCCAGCTCACCACCTCTCCGGGACAGGGAGTGGAATGAGCAGTTCTTC
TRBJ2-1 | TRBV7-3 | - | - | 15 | CASSLSPASSNEQFF | TGTGCCAGCAGCTTATCTCCGGCGAGCAGCAATGAGCAGTTCTTC
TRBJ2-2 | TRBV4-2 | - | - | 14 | CASSPRRGAGELFF | TGTGCCAGCAGCCCAAGAAGGGGAGCCGGGGAGCTGTTTTTT
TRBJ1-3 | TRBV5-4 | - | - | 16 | CASSLGPPSSGNTIYF | TGTGCCAGCAGCTTGGGACCACCAAGCTCTGGAAACACCATATATTTT
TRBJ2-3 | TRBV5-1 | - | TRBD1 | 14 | CASSPDRGTDTQYF | TGCGCCAGCAGTCCAGACAGGGGCACAGATACGCAGTATTTT
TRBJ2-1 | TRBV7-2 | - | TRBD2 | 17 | CASSLALRTSGVREQFF | TGTGCCAGCAGCTTAGCGCTAAGGACTAGCGGGGTCCGCGAGCAGTTCTTC
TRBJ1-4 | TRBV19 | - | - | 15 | CASSIGQGIREKLFF | TGTGCCAGTAGTATTGGGCAGGGGATCCGGGAAAAACTGTTTTTT
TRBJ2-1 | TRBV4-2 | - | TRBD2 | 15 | CASSPRWLADNEQFF | TGTGCCAGCAGTCCAAGGTGGCTAGCGGACAATGAGCAGTTCTTC
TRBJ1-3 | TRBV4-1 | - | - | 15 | CASSQEGAGGNTIYF | TGCGCCAGCAGCCAAGAAGGTGCGGGAGGAAACACCATATATTTT
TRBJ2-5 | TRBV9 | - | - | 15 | CASSERQTARETQYF | TGTGCCAGCAGCGAGAGACAGACCGCCAGGGAGACCCAGTACTTC
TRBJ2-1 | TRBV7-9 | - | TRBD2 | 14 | CASSLSGGAYEQFF | TGTGCCAGCAGCTTAAGCGGGGGGGCATATGAGCAGTTCTTC
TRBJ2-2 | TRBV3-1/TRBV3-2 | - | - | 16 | CASSQAGLVNTGELFF | TGTGCCAGCAGCCAAGCAGGCCTGGTGAACACCGGGGAGCTGTTTTTT